The present entry profiles one T cell receptor beta chain with its context. In the authors' methods: Scientists estimated how many nucleated cells there were by amplifying reference gene primers. Measured with immunoSEQ multiplex PCR; TCRdb has only the in-frame clones, and not every one. Clone size and V and J calls were adopted from that table, with D and trimming inferred from the DNA. The sample has around 99,000 clones, around 82% seen once. The sample belongs to a study of blood T cell repertoires in COVID-19. The wider study: Nucleic acid was either cDNA or gDNA, and it came from T cells, B-cell-depleted T cells, or PBMCs.

The germline gives CDR1 SGHTA, CDR2 FQGNSA. The CDR3 contains 14 residues. Trimming left V 3 bases short and J 5 bases short, with 13 bases between. The gene calls are TRBV7-2 and TRBJ1-1; D remains unclear. This sequence was found in a human donor in a cohort sampled during active COVID-19. Sequencing was carried out using peripheral blood. This CDR3 is CASSFGMPGTEAFF. Written as DNA, the CDR3 is TGTGCCAGCAGCTTTGGTATGCCGGGAACTGAAGCTTTCTTT.